Following are 7 T cell receptor beta chains from one sample sequenced in a study of shared clonotypes between healthy human individuals. Sequencing was performed with immunoSEQ multiplex PCR; in TCRdb, only in-frame clones are kept and a portion is missing. This table has more than 400,000 clones, approximately 95% appearing once. The specimen was naive CD4+ T cells sorted from blood. Subset meaning: CD45RA+ positively selected. The receptors derive from a woman in her twenties or thirties in good health.

The chain links TRBV18 to TRBJ2-1; D is ambiguous. The CDR3 totals 15 residues. Trimming cost V 0 bases and J 6 bases, with 12 bases left between them. Germline V gives CDR1 KGHSH, CDR2 LQKENI. The CDR3 sequence is CASSPPPSSGNEQFF. The CDR3 DNA sequence: TGTGCCAGCTCACCACCGCCTAGTTCGGGCAATGAGCAGTTCTTC.

The V and J genes are TRBV6-5 and TRBJ2-3; no clear D gene. Germline CDR1 is MNHEY and CDR2 is SVGAGI. The CDR3 covers 13 residues. V dropped 7 bases and J dropped 1 base, with 9 bases sitting between them. DNA of the CDR3: TGTGCCAGCACAACTACGGGCACAGATACGCAGTATTTT. It yields the protein CASTTTGTDTQYF.

The genes are TRBV6-6 and TRBJ2-2, with D perhaps matching TRBD1 (6 bases). Trimming removed 8 bases at V and 6 bases at J, with 16 bases between. This CDR3 comprises 14 residues. Germline values: CDR1 MNHNY, CDR2 SVGAGI (reference sequence). The CDR3 nucleotides are TGTGCCAGCTTCAGGGGCAAGGGACCCGGGGAGCTGTTTTTT. Its protein is CASFRGKGPGELFF.

Here the CDR3 DNA reads TGTGCCAGCAGCTGGGACAGAACCGGGGAGCTGTTTTTT. Its translation: CASSWDRTGELFF. The rearrangement uses TRBV7-9 and TRBJ2-2; the match to TRBD1 covers 7 bases. The CDR3 is made up of 13 amino acids. CDR1 and CDR2 from the germline V gene are SEHNR and FQNEAQ (reference sequence). V lost 4 bases and J lost 5; bases outside the gene matches: 1.

This clone appeared a single time. The chain couples TRBV28 to TRBJ2-7; maybe TRBD2 (6 bases). There are 13 residues in the CDR3. Germline V CDR1 and CDR2: MDHEN, SYDVKM. V dropped 6 bases and J dropped 0 bases, with 9 bases sitting between them. The CDR3 nucleotides are TGTGCCAGCAGGCCTAGCGTCTCCTACGAGCAGTACTTC. It is translated as CASRPSVSYEQYF.

The chain links TRBV10-2 to TRBJ1-1; the D is unclear. The CDR3 has 13 amino acids. Between the trimmed V and J ends, which lost 4 bases and 0 bases, there was a span of 6 bases. The germline V gene has CDR1 WSHSY and CDR2 SAAADI. The CDR3 reads CASSASMNTEAFF. CDR3 bases: TGCGCCAGCAGTGCGTCAATGAACACTGAAGCTTTCTTT.

The sample holds one count of this clone. V and J are TRBV5-1 and TRBJ2-7; 7 bases line up with TRBD1. V lost 2 bases, J lost 2 bases, and 7 bases stayed unmatched. Germline-derived CDR1 and CDR2 are SGHRS and YFSETQ. CDR3 length: 15 amino acids. The CDR3: CASSFVGQVTYEQYF. Here the CDR3 DNA reads TGCGCCAGCAGCTTCGTAGGACAGGTTACCTACGAGCAGTACTTC.